This is a list of T cell receptor beta chains from one sample in a study of vaccination and CD4 T cells after COVID-19. TCRdb redid the calling of the PCR reads with MiXCR, one entry per CDR3 protein. Of approximately 15,000 distinct CDR3 sequences detected, 53% appear once; the ten largest clones hold 10%. Antigens for these TCRs are unknown. The sequenced material came from CD4+ T cells from blood, cultured in vitro. The receptor source for this set is a human donor who had recovered from COVID-19. Each CDR3 is given without its conserved first and last residue.

v_gene: TRBV7-9
CDR3aa: ASTTSGANVLT

v_gene: TRBV10-3
CDR3aa: AISDPSASTDTQY

v_gene: TRBV2
CDR3aa: ASAHPGQGGYPNKKSNQPQH

v_gene: TRBV28
CDR3aa: ASSLWGTSGDYEQY

v_gene: TRBV21-1
CDR3aa: ASSTPRGGESSYNSPLH

v_gene: TRBV7-8
CDR3aa: ASSLVGGLYEQY

v_gene: TRBV7-2
CDR3aa: ASSSRTSGGGETQY

v_gene: TRBV2
CDR3aa: ASRRDRDQPQH

v_gene: TRBV20-1
CDR3aa: SATQRGYT

v_gene: TRBV6-1
CDR3aa: ASRALGQNNEQF

v_gene: TRBV11-3
CDR3aa: ASSLGSGTGGGKLF

v_gene: TRBV4-3
CDR3aa: ASSQEADSGRYTDTQY

v_gene: TRBV28
CDR3aa: ASKPLGKLVKGTYEQY

v_gene: TRBV19
CDR3aa: ASSILTSGQETQY

v_gene: TRBV20-1
CDR3aa: SARDMGLAGADTQY

v_gene: TRBV20-1
CDR3aa: SASRRLEQY

v_gene: TRBV2
CDR3aa: ASSDSQGVEYGYT

v_gene: TRBV6-4
CDR3aa: ASSERTGGGNEQF

v_gene: TRBV10-3
CDR3aa: AISDGGTRFSNYGYT

v_gene: TRBV20-1
CDR3aa: SAGRAAGRSYEQY

v_gene: TRBV18
CDR3aa: ASSPWRGQETQY

v_gene: TRBV2
CDR3aa: ASSVELDYEQY

v_gene: TRBV7-2
CDR3aa: ASSLSGAGSYNEQF

v_gene: TRBV5-1
CDR3aa: ASSLGTATTGELF

v_gene: TRBV29-1
CDR3aa: SVGGGGGNTIY

v_gene: TRBV18
CDR3aa: ASSRIQGENTEAF

v_gene: TRBV25-1
CDR3aa: ASRRGTDSPLH

v_gene: TRBV15
CDR3aa: ATSKESPTGWAEAF

v_gene: TRBV4-2
CDR3aa: ASSQDWRIQIPTDTQY

v_gene: TRBV7-2
CDR3aa: ASSKDSPGILYEQY

v_gene: TRBV18
CDR3aa: ASSPIGQGASNSPLH

v_gene: TRBV4-3
CDR3aa: ASSQDEAGTQH

v_gene: TRBV18
CDR3aa: ASSPRQGLDEQY

v_gene: TRBV5-1
CDR3aa: ASSQGLAGGETQY

v_gene: TRBV19
CDR3aa: ASSMRQGASDTQY

v_gene: TRBV6-1
CDR3aa: ASIFSSGNTIY

v_gene: TRBV19
CDR3aa: ASILSGLSEAF

v_gene: TRBV20-1
CDR3aa: SVLGAGQGSNTGELF

v_gene: TRBV27
CDR3aa: ASSPIGRQSSYEQY

v_gene: TRBV2
CDR3aa: ASSSSTGGQETQY

v_gene: TRBV5-1
CDR3aa: ASSLGGAGGQETQY

v_gene: TRBV28
CDR3aa: ASTGLNYGYT

v_gene: TRBV20-1
CDR3aa: SAGEGSTKNIQY

v_gene: TRBV6-1
CDR3aa: ASRSAGGKQPQH

v_gene: TRBV19
CDR3aa: ASLAGRGRDQPQH

v_gene: TRBV7-2
CDR3aa: ASSSGTFGYT

v_gene: TRBV24-1
CDR3aa: ATSDTSRESNQPQH

v_gene: TRBV7-9
CDR3aa: ASSLAGGLETQY

v_gene: TRBV15
CDR3aa: ATSRRQQTTYNEQF

v_gene: TRBV6-1
CDR3aa: ASSESIGYT

v_gene: TRBV27
CDR3aa: ASSFGTGGSYEQY

v_gene: TRBV5-1
CDR3aa: ASSFSTTSGSTDTQY

v_gene: TRBV10-3
CDR3aa: AISSIPGLAAGLKVDTQY

v_gene: TRBV24-1
CDR3aa: ATSDLRTGGPETQY

v_gene: TRBV2
CDR3aa: ASSDRGANNQPQH

v_gene: TRBV6-5
CDR3aa: ASRLLPTGEKLF

v_gene: TRBV18
CDR3aa: ASSPGSTDTQY

v_gene: TRBV12-3/TRBV12-4
CDR3aa: ASSLGEGLGPGELF

v_gene: TRBV24-1
CDR3aa: ATSASGRDYEQY

v_gene: TRBV4-3
CDR3aa: ASSQDGLQPQH